What follows are 26 T cell receptor beta chains derived from one specimen sequenced in a study of T-cell memory formation after mild COVID-19. TCRdb independently ran MiXCR on the 5' RACE reads; one entry per CDR3 protein. Among 30,000 to 45,000 distinct CDR3 sequences, over 10% were seen once, and the ten largest hold 25% to 30%. The sequenced sample was PBMCs or a T cell subset sorted from them (not recorded which). These receptors all come from a man younger than 30 who had mild COVID-19 (a few samples of this study predate the infection). Cell type and time point are not known.

This clonotype was seen repeatedly, ten times or more. The V call is TRBV6-5, the J call TRBJ1-3; D not certain. This CDR3 region has 14 residues. The germline V gene has CDR1 MNHEY and CDR2 SVGAGI. V gave up 5 bases and J gave up 5 bases, with 13 bases separating them. The CDR3 DNA sequence: TGTGCCAGCAGTCCCCTCTTTGGGCGAAACACCATATATTTT. It codes for CASSPLFGRNTIYF.

This clonotype was seen at least ten times. The chain links TRBV7-9 to TRBJ1-5, with D hard to call. The V end lost 5 bases, the J end lost 4 bases, and 6 bases lay between the germline ends. Germline V lookup: CDR1 SEHNR, CDR2 FQNEAQ (reference sequence). This CDR3 has 12 amino acids. CDR3: CASSPTNQPQHF. The CDR3 DNA follows: TGTGCCAGCAGCCCTACTAATCAGCCCCAGCATTTT.

This clonotype occurred many times. The chain combines TRBV4-1 with TRBJ1-3; TRBD1 is a possible D gene (5 bases). The CDR3 consists of 17 residues. Trimming cost V 1 base and J 4 bases, with 17 bases left between them. Germline V CDR1 and CDR2: MGHRA, YSYEKL. DNA for the CDR3: TGCGCCAGCAGCCAAGTAGGCCCCCAGGGCCGCGGAAACACCATATATTTT. This codes for CASSQVGPQGRGNTIYF.

This clonotype occurred many times. V is TRBV12-3 or TRBV12-4 and J is TRBJ1-1; no firm D call. V lost 3 bases and J 0 bases, leaving 8 bases between the germline ends. CDR3 length: 14 residues. CDR3 coding DNA: TGTGCCAGCAGTTTCAACAGCCTGAACACTGAAGCTTTCTTT. It specifies CASSFNSLNTEAFF.

Many counts were recorded for this clonotype. CDR3 nucleotides: TGTGCCAGCAGCCAAGATTGGATAAGGACAGGAATGAACACTGAAGCTTTCTTT. Encoded protein: CASSQDWIRTGMNTEAFF. This chain connects TRBV4-2 to TRBJ1-1; TRBD1 matches 7 bases. Germline CDR1 reads LGHNA; CDR2 reads YNFKEQ. The CDR3 runs 18 residues. J was trimmed by 0 bases and V by 0 bases; bases with no gene match: 10.

This clonotype was counted ten times or more. V gene TRBV2 combines with J gene TRBJ2-1; 9 nucleotides agree with TRBD2. Germline V gene lookup returns CDR1 SNHLY and CDR2 FYNNEI. CDR3 length: 14 amino acids. The V segment lost 7 bases and the J segment 6 bases; nucleotides outside the gene matches: 7. CDR3 sequence: CASTGGGAGNEQFF. The CDR3, as DNA: TGTGCCAGCACAGGCGGGGGGGCCGGCAATGAGCAGTTCTTC. The whole variable domain, filled in from reference TRBV2 and TRBJ2-1, reads EPEVTQTPSHQVTQMGQEVILRCVPISNHLYFYWYRQILGQKVEFLVSFYNNEISEKSEIFDDQFSVERPDGSNFTLKIRSTKLEDSAMYFCASTGGGAGNEQFFGPGTRLTVL.

The sample holds many counts of this clonotype. The chain is built from TRBV5-1 and TRBJ2-1; TRBD1 or TRBD2 may be the D gene (5 bases each). The CDR3 loop spans 13 amino acids. V dropped 4 bases and J dropped 3 bases, with 8 bases sitting between them. Per germline, CDR1 SGHRS and CDR2 YFSETQ. CDR3: CASSGGVYNEQFF. CDR3 bases: TGCGCCAGCAGCGGGGGAGTCTACAATGAGCAGTTCTTC.

This clonotype was seen at least ten times. The V call is TRBV27, the J call TRBJ2-3; a possible D gene is TRBD1 (5 bases). This CDR3 has 21 amino acids. Trimming cost V 7 bases and J 0 bases, with 32 bases left between them. In germline, CDR1 is MNHEY, CDR2 SMNVEV (reference sequence). DNA of the CDR3: TGTGCCAGCAAACGAGCTGGCAGCTGGGGCTTTCTCCACACTAGCACAGATACGCAGTATTTT. The encoded protein is CASKRAGSWGFLHTSTDTQYF.

This clonotype has a handful of counts. The chain is built from TRBV28 and TRBJ2-2; a possible D gene is TRBD2 (5 bases). V was clipped by 5 bases and J by 1 base, with 14 bases between them. This CDR3 comprises 16 residues. Looked up from germline, CDR1 is MDHEN and CDR2 is SYDVKM. This CDR3 is CASSPTSGVNTGELFF. DNA of the CDR3: TGTGCCAGCAGTCCCACCTCCGGGGTGAACACCGGGGAGCTGTTTTTT.

This clonotype was seen ten or more times. The chain's CDR3 is CASLWTGAYEQYF. As DNA, the CDR3 is TGTGCCAGCCTTTGGACAGGGGCCTACGAGCAGTACTTC. This chain uses TRBV12-3 or TRBV12-4 with TRBJ2-7, with 9 nucleotides matching TRBD1. This CDR3 is 13 amino acids long. Losses at the gene ends were 8 bases for V and 2 bases for J; bases not matched to a gene: 4.

The CDR3 is CATSDPRDRQHYGYTF. For the CDR3, the DNA is TGTGCCACCAGTGACCCCCGGGACAGGCAACACTATGGCTACACCTTC. The chain is built from TRBV24-1 and TRBJ1-2, with 8 nucleotides matching TRBD1. There are 16 residues in the CDR3. Unmatched junction bases numbered 9, after V lost 4 bases and J lost 3 bases. Per the germline V gene, CDR1 is KGHDR and CDR2 is SFDVKD.

This clonotype was counted many times. The V gene is TRBV9, the J gene TRBJ2-1; a possible D gene is TRBD2 (6 bases). Germline V gene sequence: CDR1 SGDLS, CDR2 YYNGEE. V shed 0 bases and J shed 4 bases, with 20 bases lying between them. The CDR3 contains 18 residues. CDR3 nucleotide sequence: TGTGCCAGCAGCGTAGGGCCCGAGGGGACTCCACCGTACAATGAGCAGTTCTTC. The encoded protein is CASSVGPEGTPPYNEQFF.

This clonotype occurred many times. The rearrangement joins TRBV25-1 to TRBJ2-3; tentative D call: TRBD1 (5 bases). Trimming left V 5 bases short and J 4 bases short, with 22 bases between. The CDR3 has 17 residues. CDR1 and CDR2 from the germline V gene are MGHDK and SYGVNS. CDR3 loop: CASSQRTVGEGADTQYF. The CDR3 DNA reads TGTGCCAGCAGTCAGAGGACCGTAGGGGAAGGAGCAGATACGCAGTATTTT.

This clonotype was seen only a few times. This sequence joins TRBV6-5 and TRBJ2-7; a weak D match, TRBD1 (6 bases). Germline values: CDR1 MNHEY, CDR2 SVGAGI. Trimming pared 8 bases from V and 5 bases from J, leaving 19 bases between. The CDR3 sequence is 14 residues long. The CDR3 is CASPANPGDHEQYF. The CDR3 region has the DNA TGTGCCAGCCCCGCGAACCCAGGGGATCACGAGCAGTACTTC.

This clonotype was detected ten times or more. The V call is TRBV5-1, the J call TRBJ2-4; 7 bases fit TRBD1. The CDR3 extends over 15 amino acids. V trimming: 0 bases; J trimming: 8 bases; junction bases outside the gene matches: 8. Germline CDR1 and CDR2: SGHRS and YFSETQ. CDR3 sequence: CASSLEVGTVDIQYF. The CDR3 region has the DNA TGCGCCAGCAGCTTGGAGGTCGGGACAGTTGACATTCAGTACTTC.

This clonotype was observed at least ten times. This sequence joins TRBV13 and TRBJ1-2, with TRBD1 identical over 7 bases. CDR3 length equals 14 residues. Trimming took 1 base from V and 2 from J; bases not matched to a gene: 1. CDR1 is PRHDT and CDR2 is FYEKMQ in the germline V gene (reference sequence). The CDR3 loop reads CASSLEQGNYGYTF. The CDR3 DNA reads TGTGCCAGCAGCTTAGAACAGGGGAACTATGGCTACACCTTC.

There are many counts of this clonotype. The chain has TRBV15 and TRBJ1-1; a possible D gene is TRBD1 (6 bases). Germline CDR1 is LNHNV and CDR2 is YYDKDF (reference sequence). This CDR3 contains 14 residues. V was pared by 8 bases and J by 1 base, with 14 bases between. This chain's CDR3 is CATRRDKENTEAFF. The CDR3 DNA is TGTGCCACCCGAAGGGACAAAGAGAACACTGAAGCTTTCTTT.

This sequence joins TRBV20-1 and TRBJ2-7; TRBD1 might be the D (6 bases). CDR1 and CDR2 from the germline V gene are DFQATT and SNEGSKA (reference sequence). CDR3 size: 13 residues. Trimming cost V 2 bases and J 3 bases, with 11 bases left between them. CDR3 protein: CSARPGTHYEQYV. For the CDR3, the DNA is TGCAGTGCTAGACCCGGGACACACTACGAGCAGTACGTC.

This clonotype was recorded many times. The gene calls are TRBV7-2 and TRBJ1-1, with D unresolved. Per germline, CDR1 SGHTA and CDR2 FQGNSA. Trimming shortened V by 5 bases and J by 2 bases, and 9 bases separated the two germline ends. There are 13 residues in the CDR3. CDR3 DNA sequence: TGTGCCAGCAGCCGATTATACAACACTGAAGCTTTCTTT. This codes for CASSRLYNTEAFF.

The rearrangement links TRBV7-9 to TRBJ2-7; no reliable D call. V was clipped by 3 bases and J by 2 bases, with 8 bases between them. The CDR3 has 13 residues. The germline gives CDR1 SEHNR, CDR2 FQNEAQ (reference sequence). DNA for the CDR3: TGTGCCAGCAGCTTTAGCTTTACCTACGAGCAGTACTTC. Amino acids: CASSFSFTYEQYF.

The chain has TRBV5-1 and TRBJ2-1; TRBD2 matches 10 bases. V lost 3 bases, J lost 8 bases, and 11 bases stayed unmatched. The CDR3 runs 16 residues. Germline V lookup: CDR1 SGHRS, CDR2 YFSETQ. The CDR3 region has the DNA TGCGCCAGCAGCTGGTTGAGGGGACTAGCGTACCATGAGCAGTTCTTC. Its protein product is CASSWLRGLAYHEQFF.

This clonotype occurred many times. The CDR3 DNA reads as TGTGCCAGCAGCCACCGGGACCGCGGGCATGAGCAGTTCTTC. Translated: CASSHRDRGHEQFF. The chain links TRBV12-3 or TRBV12-4 to TRBJ2-1; D may correspond to TRBD1 or TRBD2 (5 bases each). Trimming stripped 6 bases from V and 8 bases from J, with 17 bases between. The CDR3 has 14 amino acids.

This clonotype showed up just a few times. The chain employs TRBV2 and TRBJ2-7; D is ambiguous. The CDR3 totals 12 residues. Trimming left V 4 bases short and J 2 bases short, with 6 bases between. The germline gives CDR1 SNHLY, CDR2 FYNNEI. CDR3 sequence reads: CASSVNPYEQYV. The CDR3, as DNA: TGTGCCAGCAGTGTGAACCCCTACGAGCAGTACGTC.

This clonotype has a count of ten or more. J is TRBJ1-1 and V is TRBV5-5; unclear D gene. The CDR3 length is 12 residues. CDR1 is SGHKS and CDR2 is YYEKEE in the germline V gene (reference sequence). The V and J ends lost 5 bases and 2 bases respectively, with 7 bases between them. The CDR3 DNA sequence: TGTGCCAGCAGTAAGGGAAACACTGAAGCTTTCTTT. Translating it yields CASSKGNTEAFF.

This clonotype showed up many times. The chain is built from TRBV12-3 or TRBV12-4 and TRBJ1-4, with D possibly being TRBD1 (6 bases). The V end lost 5 bases, the J end lost 8 bases, and 9 bases lay between the germline ends. This CDR3 has 12 residues. DNA of the CDR3: TGTGCCAGCAGTCCGCAGGGGGAAAAACTGTTTTTT. Amino acid sequence: CASSPQGEKLFF.

The CDR3 loop is CASSGTGTSMNTEAFF. Written as DNA, the CDR3 is TGTGCCAGCTCTGGGACAGGGACATCGATGAACACTGAAGCTTTCTTT. The gene calls are TRBV18 and TRBJ1-1; 9 bases are shared with TRBD1. J gave up 0 bases and V 6 bases, and 8 bases lay outside the gene matches. Germline V lookup: CDR1 KGHSH, CDR2 LQKENI. The CDR3 has 16 residues.